The T cell receptor beta chain described here comes from a study of cytomegalovirus exposure and HLA in healthy donors. Broader study findings: CMV antigen specificity of a few CMV-associated chains was confirmed in vitro.

CDR3 length: 15 residues. Germline values: CDR1 MRHNA, CDR2 SNTAGT. V gave up 5 bases and J gave up 9 bases; unmatched junction bases: 13. The PCR was carried out with 60 Vbeta primers and 13 Jbeta primers. Method: immunoSEQ multiplex PCR; TCRdb's copy keeps in-frame clones and lacks some. This sample has more than 150,000 clones, with 83% found just once. Note on this clone: Its antigen is not identified.

The material sequenced was PBMCs. This sequence was found in a man between 50 and 59 years old in good health and CMV-seronegative. The V gene is TRBV6-4, the J gene TRBJ2-7; 10 bases are shared with TRBD2. Here the CDR3 reads CASSPTSGAALRQYF. In DNA, the CDR3 is TGTGCCAGCAGTCCCACTAGCGGGGCTGCCCTTAGGCAGTACTTC.